The clone carrying this T cell receptor beta chain was seen many times. These data come from a study of T cells in Graves' hyperthyroidism and ophthalmopathy. About the study: Upon initial diagnosis and before any treatment, peripheral blood was collected.

CDR1 and CDR2 (germline): LGHDT, YNNKEL (reference sequence). V lost 4 bases and J lost 5, with 11 bases in between. CDR3 length: 13 residues. Amplified regions were TCR beta CDR3 sequences from RNA transcripts. The primer set for the first-round RT-PCR of the TCR CDR3 was HTBI. From the multiplex PCR reads, TCRdb called clonotypes with MiXCR, one entry per CDR3 protein. The sample gives about 400,000 distinct CDR3 sequences, roughly 13% of which show up once; 9.2% is in the top ten. Uncontrolled infection, other autoimmune disease, pregnancy or lactation barred patients from enrollment. The study based diagnoses on clinical symptoms, serum thyroxine and TRAb, thyroid ultrasound and orbital computed tomography.

The source is a woman between 18 and 29 years old with Graves' hyperthyroidism. The chain has TRBV3-1 and TRBJ1-2; no definite D call. The specimen sequenced was blood. CDR3 residues: CASSPDGLYGYTF. CDR3 bases: TGTGCCAGCAGCCCAGACGGACTATATGGCTACACCTTC. The complete variable domain, with remaining parts taken from reference TRBV3-1 and TRBJ1-2, reads DTAVSQTPKYLVTQMGNDKSIKCEQNLGHDTMYWYKQDSKKFLKIMFSYNNKELIINETVPNRFSPKSPDKAHLNLHINSLELGDSAVYFCASSPDGLYGYTFGSGTRLTVV.